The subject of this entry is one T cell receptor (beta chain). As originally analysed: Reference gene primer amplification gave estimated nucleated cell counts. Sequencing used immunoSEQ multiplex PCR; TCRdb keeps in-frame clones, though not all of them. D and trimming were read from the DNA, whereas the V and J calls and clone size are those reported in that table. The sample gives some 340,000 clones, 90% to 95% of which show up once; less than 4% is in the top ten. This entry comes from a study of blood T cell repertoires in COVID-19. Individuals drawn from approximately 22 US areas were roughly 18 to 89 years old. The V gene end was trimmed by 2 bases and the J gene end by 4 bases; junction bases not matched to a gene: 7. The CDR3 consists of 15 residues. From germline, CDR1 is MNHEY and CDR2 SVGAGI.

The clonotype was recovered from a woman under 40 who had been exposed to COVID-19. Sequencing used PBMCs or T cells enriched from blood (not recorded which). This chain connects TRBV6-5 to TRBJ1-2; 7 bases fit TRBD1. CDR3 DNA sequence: TGTGCCAGCAGTTACCAAATGACAGGGAGCTATGGCTACACCTTC. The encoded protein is CASSYQMTGSYGYTF.